The source of this T cell receptor beta chain is a study of CD8 T cells in Susac syndrome. RNA in amounts of roughly 0.45 to 1 ug was reverse transcribed with random hexamers. Amplification of TCR beta CDR3 was carried out by immunoSEQ multiplex PCR, which covered 54 Vbeta and 13 Jbeta segments. TCRdb reprocessed the immunoSEQ multiplex PCR reads with MiXCR, giving one entry per CDR3 protein. This table holds roughly 140,000 distinct CDR3 sequences, around 95% found once. The TEMRA cells underwent FACS enrichment, while the CD8+ and CD4+ T cells underwent negative isolation. CDR1 is SNHLY and CDR2 is FYNNEI in the germline V gene. This CDR3 comprises 15 residues. Trimming shortened V by 8 bases and J by 0 bases, and 14 bases separated the two germline ends.

The origin of this receptor is a human donor with multiple sclerosis. This sequence joins TRBV2 and TRBJ1-5, with D possibly TRBD1 on 5 matching bases. The sample comprised CD8+ T cells from PBMCs. The CDR3 sequence is CASSRRGVSNQPQHF. CDR3 nucleotide sequence: TGTGCCAGCTCCCGGCGAGGGGTTAGCAATCAGCCCCAGCATTTT. Drawing the rest from reference TRBV2 and TRBJ1-5, the complete variable domain is EPEVTQTPSHQVTQMGQEVILRCVPISNHLYFYWYRQILGQKVEFLVSFYNNEISEKSEIFDDQFSVERPDGSNFTLKIRSTKLEDSAMYFCASSRRGVSNQPQHFGDGTRLSIL.